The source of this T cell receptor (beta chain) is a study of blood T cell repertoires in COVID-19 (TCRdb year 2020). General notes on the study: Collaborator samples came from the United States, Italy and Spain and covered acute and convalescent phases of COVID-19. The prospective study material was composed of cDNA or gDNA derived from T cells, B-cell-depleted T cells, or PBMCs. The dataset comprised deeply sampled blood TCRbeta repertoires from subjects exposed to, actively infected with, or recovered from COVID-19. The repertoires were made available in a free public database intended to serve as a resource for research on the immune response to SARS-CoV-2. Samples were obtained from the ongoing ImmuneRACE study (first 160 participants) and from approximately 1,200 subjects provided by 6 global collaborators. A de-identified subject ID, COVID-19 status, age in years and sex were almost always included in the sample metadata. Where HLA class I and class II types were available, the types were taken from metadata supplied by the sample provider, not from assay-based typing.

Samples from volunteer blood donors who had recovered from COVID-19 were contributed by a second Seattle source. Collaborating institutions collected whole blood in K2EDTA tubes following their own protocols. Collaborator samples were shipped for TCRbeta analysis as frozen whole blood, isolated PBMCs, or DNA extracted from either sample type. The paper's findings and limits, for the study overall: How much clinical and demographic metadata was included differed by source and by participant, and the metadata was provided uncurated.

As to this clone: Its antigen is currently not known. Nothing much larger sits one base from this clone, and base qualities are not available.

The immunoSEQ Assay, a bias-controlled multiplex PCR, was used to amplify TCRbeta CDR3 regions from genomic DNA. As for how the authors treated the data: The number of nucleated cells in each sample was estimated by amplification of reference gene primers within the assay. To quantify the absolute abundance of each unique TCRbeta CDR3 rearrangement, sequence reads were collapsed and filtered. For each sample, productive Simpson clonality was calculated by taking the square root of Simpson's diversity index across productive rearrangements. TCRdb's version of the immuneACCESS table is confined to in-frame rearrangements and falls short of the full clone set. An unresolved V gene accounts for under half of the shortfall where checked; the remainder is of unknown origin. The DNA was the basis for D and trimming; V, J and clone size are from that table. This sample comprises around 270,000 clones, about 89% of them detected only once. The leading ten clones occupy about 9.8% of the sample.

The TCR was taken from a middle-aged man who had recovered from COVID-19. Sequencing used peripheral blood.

The CDR3 reads as follows: CATSNRTGVGEKLFF. Read as DNA, the sequence is TGTGCCACCAGCAATCGGACAGGGGTGGGCGAAAAACTGTTTTTT. The sequence links TRBV15 to TRBJ1-4, and 9 bases in between align with TRBD1. As encoded in the germline V gene (reference sequence), CDR1 is LNHNV while CDR2 is YYDKDF. The CDR3 sequence holds 15 residues, the cysteine and phenylalanine included. Left in the record is the CDR3 DNA by itself, 45 bases read in frame from the first base. Trimmed from V: 4 bases; trimmed from J: 8 bases; junction bases lacking a gene match: 8.